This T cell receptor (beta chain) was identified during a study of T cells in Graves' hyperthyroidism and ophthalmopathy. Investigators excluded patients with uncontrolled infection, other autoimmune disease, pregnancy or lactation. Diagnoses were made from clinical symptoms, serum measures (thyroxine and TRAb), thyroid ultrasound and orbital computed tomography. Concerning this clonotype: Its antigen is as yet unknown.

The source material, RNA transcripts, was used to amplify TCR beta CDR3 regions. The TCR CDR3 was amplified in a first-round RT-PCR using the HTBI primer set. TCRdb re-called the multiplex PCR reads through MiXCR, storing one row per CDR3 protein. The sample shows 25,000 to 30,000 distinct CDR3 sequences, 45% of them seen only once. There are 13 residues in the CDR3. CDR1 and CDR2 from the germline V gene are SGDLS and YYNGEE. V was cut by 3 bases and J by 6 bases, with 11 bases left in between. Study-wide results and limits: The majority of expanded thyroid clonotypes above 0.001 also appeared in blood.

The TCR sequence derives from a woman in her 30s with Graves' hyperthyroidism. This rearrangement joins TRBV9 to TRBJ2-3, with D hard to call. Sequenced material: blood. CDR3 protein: CASSAILRDTQYF. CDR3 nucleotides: TGTGCCAGCAGCGCCATCCTCAGGGATACGCAGTATTTT.